Shown below are 29 T cell receptor beta chains from a single sample sequenced in a study of blood T cells in healthy people across ages. A second PCR of 7 to 11 cycles used a sample-barcoded 5' primer and a J-beta primer mix. TCRdb processed the 5' RACE reads anew with MiXCR; each CDR3 protein has one entry. The table has under 800,000 distinct CDR3 sequences, about 42% seen once. Material: blood. The receptor source for this set is a woman aged 55 to 70 in good health.

V gene TRBV7-3 combines with J gene TRBJ2-5; D might be TRBD2 (5 bases). CDR1 and CDR2 (germline): SGHTA, FQGTGA. V gave up 8 bases and J gave up 4 bases, with 20 bases separating them. The CDR3 is 15 amino acids. The CDR3 coding sequence is TGTGCCAGCTCCCCCGAGGGCAGCCCTATAGAGACCCAGTACTTC. The encoded protein is CASSPEGSPIETQYF.

The V call is TRBV20-1, the J call TRBJ2-7; weak D call: TRBD2 (5 bases). The CDR3 runs 14 residues. Germline lookup yields CDR1 DFQATT and CDR2 SNEGSKA (reference sequence). With 5 bases removed from V and 2 bases from J, the gap between germline ends came to 16 bases. The CDR3 here is CSALLNGMTYEQYF. The DNA of the CDR3 is TGCAGTGCTCTACTTAACGGGATGACCTACGAGCAGTACTTC.

This clonotype was seen more than once but under ten times. This chain joins TRBV24-1 and TRBJ1-2; the D is unclear. The CDR3 runs to 13 residues. Looked up from germline, CDR1 is KGHDR and CDR2 is SFDVKD. Trimming shortened V by 3 bases and J by 3 bases, and 7 bases separated the two germline ends. In DNA form, the CDR3 reads TGTGCCACCAGTGATACAGAGGACTATGGCTACACCTTC. It is translated as CATSDTEDYGYTF.

Worth noting for this clonotype: Mismatch with germline at one junction end may stem from a read error. This chain uses TRBV7-7 with TRBJ2-7, with a tentative D call TRBD2 (6 bases). The J call is doubtful: the DNA matches TRBJ2-5 better. The CDR3 covers 14 residues. CDR1 is SSHAT, CDR2 FNYEAQ, per germline (reference sequence). DNA of the CDR3: TGTGCTAGCAGCTTAGAGCGGGTCAGCGAGACCCAGTACTTC. The encoded protein is CASSLERVSETQYF.

Points on this clonotype: It may be a read error: a sequence one base away is much more abundant. The rearrangement uses TRBV29-1 and TRBJ2-5; no definite D call. The CDR3 has 13 residues. Germline lookup yields CDR1 SQVTM and CDR2 ANQGSEA. CDR3 DNA: TGCGGCGTTGATACGGAGCTCCAAGAGACCCAGTACTTC. Translating gives CGVDTELQETQYF.

J is TRBJ2-7 and V is TRBV12-3 or TRBV12-4, with 12 bases that match TRBD2. V was clipped by 5 bases and J by 0 bases; unmatched bases: 5. This CDR3 is 16 amino acids long. The CDR3 nucleotides read TGTGCCAGCAGTCTCGGACTAGCGGGGTACTCCTACGAGCAGTACTTC. Protein: CASSLGLAGYSYEQYF.

The rearrangement joins TRBV6-2 or TRBV6-3 to TRBJ2-1; weak D call: TRBD2 (5 bases). The CDR3 runs to 12 residues. Trimming shortened V by 7 bases and J by 5 bases, and 9 bases separated the two germline ends. Germline CDR1 MNHEY, CDR2 SVGEGT. The CDR3 DNA is TGTGCCAGCAAAGCTAGCAACAATGAGCAGTTCTTC. It codes for CASKASNNEQFF.

This clonotype was seen repeatedly, ten times or more. The V and J genes are TRBV11-2 and TRBJ2-3, with unresolved D. The CDR3 consists of 11 residues. CDR1 is SGHAT and CDR2 is FQNNGV in the germline V gene. V lost 5 bases, J lost 5 bases, and 5 bases lay in between. The CDR3 DNA reads TGTGCCAGCAGCCGAGGAGATACGCAGTATTTT. It specifies CASSRGDTQYF.

The V call is TRBV5-1, the J call TRBJ2-2; 7 positions match TRBD2. The V and J ends lost 2 bases and 0 bases, in that order; junction bases with no gene match: 4. The CDR3 contains 16 residues. In germline, CDR1 is SGHRS, CDR2 YFSETQ. The chain's CDR3 is CASSLTSGTNTGELFF. In DNA form, the CDR3 reads TGCGCCAGCAGCTTAACGAGCGGGACGAACACCGGGGAGCTGTTTTTT.

This chain uses TRBV2 with TRBJ1-2; 10 bases agree with TRBD1. The length of the CDR3 is 16 residues. The trim removed 6 bases at V and 3 bases at J, leaving 10 bases unmatched. CDR1 and CDR2 from the germline V gene are SNHLY and FYNNEI. The CDR3 reads CASRSTGGRGDYGYTF. The DNA for the CDR3 is TGTGCCAGCAGATCGACAGGGGGCCGAGGCGACTATGGCTACACCTTC. The whole variable domain, filled in from reference TRBV2 and TRBJ1-2, reads EPEVTQTPSHQVTQMGQEVILRCVPISNHLYFYWYRQILGQKVEFLVSFYNNEISEKSEIFDDQFSVERPDGSNFTLKIRSTKLEDSAMYFCASRSTGGRGDYGYTFGSGTRLTVV.

As for this clonotype: A much larger clone is a single base away; this may be a read error. This chain uses TRBV12-3 or TRBV12-4 with TRBJ2-5; 7 bases align to TRBD1. The length of the CDR3 is 13 residues. V was clipped by 2 bases and J by 11 bases; unmatched bases: 8. CDR3: CASSLYRGNEQYF. The CDR3 DNA reads TGTGCCAGCAGTTTATACAGGGGCAATGAGCAGTACTTC.

This clonotype has at least ten counts. This sequence joins TRBV7-2 and TRBJ2-7; D is possibly TRBD1 (5 bases). This CDR3 comprises 12 residues. Germline CDR1 is SGHTA and CDR2 is FQGNSA. V lost 3 bases and J lost 9, with 12 bases in between. CDR3 coding DNA: TGTGCCAGCAGCTTCCAGGGTCGCGGGCAGTACTTC. Its protein product is CASSFQGRGQYF.

The chain couples TRBV3-1 to TRBJ2-7; 11 bases match TRBD1. There are 15 residues in the CDR3. The trim removed 0 bases at V and 5 bases at J, leaving 3 bases unmatched. Germline CDR1 LGHDT, CDR2 YNNKEL (reference sequence). The CDR3 nucleotides are TGTGCCAGCAGCCAAGAGGACAGGGGGCTCGACGAGCAGTACTTC. Amino acids: CASSQEDRGLDEQYF.

With respect to this clonotype: One end of the junction does not line up with germline, which may come from a read error. This rearrangement joins TRBV7-2 to TRBJ2-5; 10 bases align to TRBD1. The CDR3 runs to 15 residues. Germline lookup yields CDR1 SGHTA and CDR2 FQGNSA. The CDR3 nucleotides read TGTGTCAGCAGCAAGACAGGGGGCGCCTACAATGAGCAGTACTTC. It yields the protein CVSSKTGGAYNEQYF. Full variable domain (outside the CDR3, taken from reference TRBV7-2 and TRBJ2-5): GAGVSQSPSNKVTEKGKDVELRCDPISGHTALYWYRQSLGQGLEFLIYFQGNSAPDKSGLPSDRFSAERTGGSVSTLTIQRTQQEDSAVYLCVSSKTGGAYNEQYFGPGTRLLVL.

This clonotype was seen only a few times. The chain joins TRBV5-1 to TRBJ2-7; TRBD2 aligns across 7 bases. Germline CDR1 and CDR2: SGHRS and YFSETQ. The trim removed 1 base at V and 6 bases at J, leaving 10 bases unmatched. The CDR3 covers 15 residues. This CDR3 reads CASSLSTGGVGEQYF. The CDR3 nucleotides read TGCGCCAGCAGCTTGAGTACGGGAGGCGTTGGCGAGCAGTACTTC.

The sample holds a few counts of this clonotype. The chain has TRBV2 and TRBJ2-3; no clear D gene. The germline gives CDR1 SNHLY, CDR2 FYNNEI. CDR3 length: 14 amino acids. V was shortened by 6 bases and J by 2 bases, with 12 bases between the two germline ends. The CDR3 bases are TGTGCCAGCAGCAGAGAGGAATTCACAGATACGCAGTATTTT. Its translation: CASSREEFTDTQYF.

The V gene is TRBV15, the J gene TRBJ2-7; D is undetermined. This CDR3 contains 12 residues. CDR1 and CDR2 from the germline V gene are LNHNV and YYDKDF (reference sequence). V lost 0 bases and J 5 bases, leaving 5 bases between the germline ends. The DNA of the CDR3 is TGTGCCACCAGCAGAGATGAAGACGAGCAGTACTTC. Protein product: CATSRDEDEQYF.

J is TRBJ2-3 and V is TRBV5-1, with a tentative D call TRBD2 (6 bases). This CDR3 is 14 amino acids long. Germline V lookup: CDR1 SGHRS, CDR2 YFSETQ. V lost 4 bases and J lost 2, with 11 bases in between. The CDR3 DNA is TGCGCCAGCAGCAAGGAGGGCCTCACAGATACGCAGTATTTT. Its protein is CASSKEGLTDTQYF. Variable domain in full (rest from reference TRBV5-1 and TRBJ2-3): KAGVTQTPRYLIKTRGQQVTLSCSPISGHRSVSWYQQTPGQGLQFLFEYFSETQRNKGNFPGRFSGRQFSNSRSEMNVSTLELGDSALYLCASSKEGLTDTQYFGPGTRLTVL.

Concerning this clonotype itself: This may arise from a read error, as a much more abundant clone is one base away. The chain combines TRBV10-3 with TRBJ2-1; tentative D call: TRBD2 (6 bases). This CDR3 region has 13 residues. Germline V lookup: CDR1 ENHRY, CDR2 SYGVKD. Here the CDR3 reads CAISFSGNKEQFF. In nucleotides, the CDR3 is TGTGCCATCAGCTTTAGCGGCAACAAGGAGCAGTTCTTC.

This sequence joins TRBV7-2 and TRBJ2-4; perhaps TRBD2 as D (6 bases). V lost 5 bases and J lost 13, with 21 bases in between. The length of the CDR3 is 14 residues. Germline V gene lookup returns CDR1 SGHTA and CDR2 FQGNSA. The CDR3 region has the DNA TGTGCCAGCAGCACCCTCCAAGGGTCGGGGGAGCAGTACTTC. Amino acids: CASSTLQGSGEQYF.

This clonotype was detected only a few times. This sequence joins TRBV27 and TRBJ2-3, with 10 bases that match TRBD2. Trimming took 5 bases from V and 2 from J; bases not matched to a gene: 1. The CDR3 has 14 residues. The germline gives CDR1 MNHEY, CDR2 SMNVEV (reference sequence). CDR3 coding DNA: TGTGCCAGCAGTAGCGGGGGGGTCACAGATACGCAGTATTTT. Its protein is CASSSGGVTDTQYF.

The chain combines TRBV5-5 with TRBJ1-4; D possibly corresponds to TRBD1 (5 bases). This CDR3 comprises 16 residues. CDR1 is SGHKS, CDR2 YYEKEE, per germline (reference sequence). The ends were cut back, 3 bases at V and 0 bases at J, with 12 bases in the middle. CDR3 bases: TGTGCCAGCAGCTCCCGGGAGGGGTCAACTAATGAAAAACTGTTTTTT. Its protein product is CASSSREGSTNEKLFF. The variable domain in full, completed from reference TRBV5-5 and TRBJ1-4, reads DAGVTQSPTHLIKTRGQQVTLRCSPISGHKSVSWYQQVLGQGPQFIFQYYEKEERGRGNFPDRFSARQFPNYSSELNVNALLLGDSALYLCASSSREGSTNEKLFFGSGTQLSVL.

The chain is built from TRBV20-1 and TRBJ2-3; D not certain. This CDR3 spans 13 amino acids. The germline CDR1 and CDR2 sequences are DFQATT and SNEGSKA (reference sequence). The V and J ends lost 0 bases and 1 base respectively, with 5 bases between them. The CDR3 nucleotides read TGCAGTGCTAGAGAAGGCCGCACAGATACGCAGTATTTT. As protein: CSAREGRTDTQYF.

The CDR3 nucleotides are TGCGCCAGCAGCCAAGATTTCGGCAAGGAGGGGGGCTACACCTTC. Encoded protein: CASSQDFGKEGGYTF. V gene TRBV4-3 combines with J gene TRBJ1-2; D possibly corresponds to TRBD1 (5 bases). CDR1 is LGHNA and CDR2 is YSLEER in the germline V gene. The V end lost 0 bases, the J end lost 8 bases, and 16 bases lay between the germline ends. This CDR3 has 15 amino acids.

The gene calls are TRBV20-1 and TRBJ2-1, with a weak D call TRBD2 (7 bases). The germline CDR1 and CDR2 sequences are DFQATT and SNEGSKA (reference sequence). The CDR3 is 15 amino acids. With 4 bases removed from V and 7 bases from J, the gap between germline ends came to 20 bases. CDR3 loop: CSATSGRGRENEQFF. The CDR3 region has the DNA TGCAGTGCTACTAGCGGTAGGGGGAGAGAGAATGAGCAGTTCTTC.

A few counts support this clonotype. The chain has TRBV3-1 and TRBJ1-2; D possibly corresponds to TRBD1 (6 bases). CDR3 size: 15 residues. Trimming cost V 4 bases and J 0 bases, with 12 bases left between them. Germline CDR1 is LGHDT and CDR2 is YNNKEL (reference sequence). The CDR3 spells CASSLRDTANYGYTF. CDR3 sequence (DNA): TGTGCCAGCAGCCTCCGGGACACAGCTAACTATGGCTACACCTTC.

V usage is TRBV6-6 and J usage is TRBJ2-5; 9 bases map to TRBD1. Unmatched junction bases numbered 10, after V lost 10 bases and J lost 7 bases. CDR1 is MNHNY, CDR2 SVGAGI, per germline (reference sequence). CDR3 length: 13 residues. The CDR3 DNA follows: TGTGCCACCCAGTGGGACAGGGAATGGACCCAGTACTTC. Translating it yields CATQWDREWTQYF.

The chain couples TRBV4-1 to TRBJ1-4; TRBD1 is a possible D gene (5 bases). CDR3 length equals 17 residues. The V gene lost 4 bases and the J gene lost 4 bases, with 19 bases spanning the gap. Germline V gene lookup returns CDR1 MGHRA and CDR2 YSYEKL. This CDR3 is CASSPVGAQAVNEKLFF. In DNA, the CDR3 is TGCGCCAGCAGCCCGGTCGGGGCACAGGCGGTTAATGAAAAACTGTTTTTT.

The chain has TRBV6-5 and TRBJ2-7, with D perhaps matching TRBD2 (5 bases). CDR1 is MNHEY, CDR2 SVGAGI, per germline. This CDR3 comprises 17 residues. V dropped 0 bases and J dropped 1 base, with 16 bases sitting between them. CDR3 DNA: TGTGCCAGCAGTTACTCGAGCTCGAGCGGATCGTCCTACGAGCAGTACTTC. This sequence encodes CASSYSSSSGSSYEQYF.